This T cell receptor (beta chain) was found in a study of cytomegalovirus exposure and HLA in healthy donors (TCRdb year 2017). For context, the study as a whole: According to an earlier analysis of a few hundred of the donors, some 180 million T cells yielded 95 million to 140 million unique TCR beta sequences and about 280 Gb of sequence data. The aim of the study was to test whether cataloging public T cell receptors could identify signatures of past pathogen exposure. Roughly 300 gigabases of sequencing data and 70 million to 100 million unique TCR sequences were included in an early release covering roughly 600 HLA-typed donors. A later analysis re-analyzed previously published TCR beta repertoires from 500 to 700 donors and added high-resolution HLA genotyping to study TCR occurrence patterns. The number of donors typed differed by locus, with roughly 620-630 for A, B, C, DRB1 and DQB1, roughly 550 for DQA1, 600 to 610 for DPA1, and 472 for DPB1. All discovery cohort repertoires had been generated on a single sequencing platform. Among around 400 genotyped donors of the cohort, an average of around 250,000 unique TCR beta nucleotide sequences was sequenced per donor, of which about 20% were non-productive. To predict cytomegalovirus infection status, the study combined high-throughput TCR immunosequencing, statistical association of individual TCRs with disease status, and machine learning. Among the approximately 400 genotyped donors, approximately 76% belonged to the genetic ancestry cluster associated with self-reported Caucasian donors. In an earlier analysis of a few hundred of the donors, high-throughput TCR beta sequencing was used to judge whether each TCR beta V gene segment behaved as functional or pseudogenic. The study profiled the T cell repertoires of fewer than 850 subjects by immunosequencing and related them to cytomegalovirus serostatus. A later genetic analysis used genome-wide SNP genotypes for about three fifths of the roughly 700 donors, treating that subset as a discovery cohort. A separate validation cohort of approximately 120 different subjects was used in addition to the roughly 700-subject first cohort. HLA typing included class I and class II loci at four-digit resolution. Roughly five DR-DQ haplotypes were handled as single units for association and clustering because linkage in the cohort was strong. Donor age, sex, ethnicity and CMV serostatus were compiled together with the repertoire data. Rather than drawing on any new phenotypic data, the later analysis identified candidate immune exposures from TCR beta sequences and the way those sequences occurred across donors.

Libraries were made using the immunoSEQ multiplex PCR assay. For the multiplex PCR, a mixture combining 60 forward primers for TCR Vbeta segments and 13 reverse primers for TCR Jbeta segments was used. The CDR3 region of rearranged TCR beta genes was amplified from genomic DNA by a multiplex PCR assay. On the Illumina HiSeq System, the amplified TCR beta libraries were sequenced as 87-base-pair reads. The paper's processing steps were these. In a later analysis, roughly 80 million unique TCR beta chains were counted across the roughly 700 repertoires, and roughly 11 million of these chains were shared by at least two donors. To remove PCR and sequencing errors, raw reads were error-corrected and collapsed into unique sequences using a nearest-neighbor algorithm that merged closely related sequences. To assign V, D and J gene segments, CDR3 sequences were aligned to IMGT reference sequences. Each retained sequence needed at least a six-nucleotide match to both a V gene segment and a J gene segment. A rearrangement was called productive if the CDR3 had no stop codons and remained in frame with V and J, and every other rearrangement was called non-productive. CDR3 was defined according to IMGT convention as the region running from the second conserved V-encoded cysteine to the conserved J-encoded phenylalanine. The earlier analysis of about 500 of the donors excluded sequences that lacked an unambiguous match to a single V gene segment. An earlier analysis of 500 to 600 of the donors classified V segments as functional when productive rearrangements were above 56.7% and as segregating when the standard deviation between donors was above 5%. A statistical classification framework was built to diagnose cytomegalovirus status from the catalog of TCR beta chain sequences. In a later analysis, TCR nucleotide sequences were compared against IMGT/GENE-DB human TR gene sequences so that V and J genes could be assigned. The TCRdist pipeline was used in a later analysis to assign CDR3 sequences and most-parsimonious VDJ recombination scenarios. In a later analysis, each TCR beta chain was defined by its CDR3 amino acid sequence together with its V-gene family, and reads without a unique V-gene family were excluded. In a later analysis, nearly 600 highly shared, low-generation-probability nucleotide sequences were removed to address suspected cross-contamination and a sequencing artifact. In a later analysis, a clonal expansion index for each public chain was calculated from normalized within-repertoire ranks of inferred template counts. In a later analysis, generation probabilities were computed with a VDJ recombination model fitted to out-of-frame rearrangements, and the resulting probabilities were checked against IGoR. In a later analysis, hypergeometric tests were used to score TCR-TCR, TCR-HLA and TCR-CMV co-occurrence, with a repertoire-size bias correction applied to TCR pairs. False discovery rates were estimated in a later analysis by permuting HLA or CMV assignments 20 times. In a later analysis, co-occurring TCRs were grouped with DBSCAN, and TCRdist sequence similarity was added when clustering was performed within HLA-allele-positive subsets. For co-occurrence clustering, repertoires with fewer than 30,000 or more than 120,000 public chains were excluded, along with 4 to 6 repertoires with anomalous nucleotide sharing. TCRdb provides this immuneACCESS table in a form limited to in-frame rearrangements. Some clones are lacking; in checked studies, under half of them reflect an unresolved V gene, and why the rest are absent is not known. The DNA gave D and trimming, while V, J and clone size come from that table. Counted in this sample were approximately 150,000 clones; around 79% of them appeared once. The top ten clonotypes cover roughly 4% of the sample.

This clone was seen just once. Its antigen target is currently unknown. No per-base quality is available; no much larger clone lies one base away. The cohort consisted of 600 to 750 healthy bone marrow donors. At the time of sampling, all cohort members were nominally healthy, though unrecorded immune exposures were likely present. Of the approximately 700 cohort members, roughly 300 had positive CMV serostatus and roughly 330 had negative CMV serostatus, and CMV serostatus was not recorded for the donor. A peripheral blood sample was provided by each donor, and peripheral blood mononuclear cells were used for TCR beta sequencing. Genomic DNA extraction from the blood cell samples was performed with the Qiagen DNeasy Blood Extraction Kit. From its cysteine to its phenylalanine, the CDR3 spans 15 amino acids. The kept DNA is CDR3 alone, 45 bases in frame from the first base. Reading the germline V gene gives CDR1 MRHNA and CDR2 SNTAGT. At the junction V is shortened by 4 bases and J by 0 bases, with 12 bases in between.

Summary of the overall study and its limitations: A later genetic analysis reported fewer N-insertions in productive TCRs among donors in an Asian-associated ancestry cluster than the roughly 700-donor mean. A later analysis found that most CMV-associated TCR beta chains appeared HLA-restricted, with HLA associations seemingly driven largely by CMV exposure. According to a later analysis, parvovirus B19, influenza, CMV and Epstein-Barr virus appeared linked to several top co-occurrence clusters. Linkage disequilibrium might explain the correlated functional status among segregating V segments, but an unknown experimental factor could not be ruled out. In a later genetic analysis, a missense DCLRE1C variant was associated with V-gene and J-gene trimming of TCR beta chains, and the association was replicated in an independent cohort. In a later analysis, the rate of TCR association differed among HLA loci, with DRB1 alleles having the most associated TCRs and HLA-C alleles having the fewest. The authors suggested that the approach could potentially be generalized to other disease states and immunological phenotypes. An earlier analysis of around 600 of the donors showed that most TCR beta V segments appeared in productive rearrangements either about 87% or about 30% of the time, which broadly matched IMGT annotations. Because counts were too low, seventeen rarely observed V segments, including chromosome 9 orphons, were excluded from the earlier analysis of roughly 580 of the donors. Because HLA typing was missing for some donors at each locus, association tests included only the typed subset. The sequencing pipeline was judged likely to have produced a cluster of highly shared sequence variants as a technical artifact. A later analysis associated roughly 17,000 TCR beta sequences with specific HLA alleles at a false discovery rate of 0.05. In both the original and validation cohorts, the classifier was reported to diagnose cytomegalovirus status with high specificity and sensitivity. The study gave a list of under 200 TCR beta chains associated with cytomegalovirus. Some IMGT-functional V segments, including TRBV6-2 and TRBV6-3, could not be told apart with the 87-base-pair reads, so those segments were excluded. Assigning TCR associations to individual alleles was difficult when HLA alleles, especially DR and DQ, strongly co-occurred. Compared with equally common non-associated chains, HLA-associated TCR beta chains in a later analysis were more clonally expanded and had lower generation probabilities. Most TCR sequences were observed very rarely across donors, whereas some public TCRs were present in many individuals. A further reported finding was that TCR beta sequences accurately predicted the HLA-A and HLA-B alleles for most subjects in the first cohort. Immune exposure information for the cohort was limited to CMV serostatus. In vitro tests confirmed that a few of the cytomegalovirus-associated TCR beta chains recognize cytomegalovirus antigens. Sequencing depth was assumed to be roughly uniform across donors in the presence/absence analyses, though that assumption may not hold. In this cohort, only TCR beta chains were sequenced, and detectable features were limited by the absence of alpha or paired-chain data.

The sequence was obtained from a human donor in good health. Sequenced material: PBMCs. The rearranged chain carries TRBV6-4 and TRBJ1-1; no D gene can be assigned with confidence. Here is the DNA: TGTGCCAGCAGTGCCTCGGCGGGCTTGAACACTGAAGCTTTCTTT. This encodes CASSASAGLNTEAFF.